The 7 T cell receptor beta chains below come from one sample, sequenced in a study of technical replicates of blood from a few donors. Profiling relied on immunoSEQ multiplex PCR, and the TCRdb table lists in-frame clones only, not all of them. This table holds 62,000 or so clones, more than 70% found once. Sequences were obtained from PBMCs. These receptors were taken from a human donor in good health. Some clones in this sample may be carry-over from other donors' samples.

The V and J genes are TRBV7-8 and TRBJ2-7; TRBD2 might be the D (6 bases). This CDR3 comprises 12 residues. V was pared by 8 bases and J by 3 bases, with 11 bases between. The germline CDR1 and CDR2 sequences are SGHVS and FQNEAQ. The DNA of the CDR3 is TGTGCCAGCGCGGGACGGAGCTACGAGCAGTACTTC. This codes for CASAGRSYEQYF.

V usage is TRBV5-1 and J usage is TRBJ2-1, with a possible D match to TRBD2 (6 bases). The CDR3 sequence is 14 residues long. Germline lookup yields CDR1 SGHRS and CDR2 YFSETQ. V was pared by 4 bases and J by 2 bases, with 10 bases between. The DNA for the CDR3 is TGCGCCAGCAGCCCGGGACTGGCCTACAATGAGCAGTTCTTC. The encoded protein is CASSPGLAYNEQFF.

The genes are TRBV11-3 and TRBJ1-5; D not resolved. V lost 0 bases and J lost 0, with 15 bases in between. The V gene's germline CDR1 is SGHNT and CDR2 YENEEA. The CDR3 sequence is 18 residues long. DNA of the CDR3: TGTGCCAGCAGCTTAGACGCTTGGGCTGCCTTTAGCAATCAGCCCCAGCATTTT. Translation: CASSLDAWAAFSNQPQHF.

This chain uses TRBV5-1 with TRBJ2-2; 7 nucleotides agree with TRBD1. The junction had 8 bases not matched to a gene; V was cut back by 0 bases and J by 6 bases. Germline V lookup: CDR1 SGHRS, CDR2 YFSETQ. There are 16 residues in the CDR3. As DNA, the CDR3 is TGCGCCAGCAGCTTGGCAGGGGGTCTTGGGTCCGGGGAGCTGTTTTTT. This encodes CASSLAGGLGSGELFF.

This chain uses TRBV18 with TRBJ1-5; 7 bases are a match to TRBD1. J was trimmed by 6 bases and V by 3 bases; bases with no gene match: 11. CDR1 is KGHSH, CDR2 LQKENI, per germline. The CDR3 extends over 16 amino acids. Here the CDR3 DNA reads TGTGCCAGCTCACCCTCGAGAGGGGGCACGGGTCAGCCCCAGCATTTT. Amino acids: CASSPSRGGTGQPQHF.

The chain has TRBV7-8 and TRBJ1-2; D unresolved. This CDR3 has 16 amino acids. Germline CDR1 and CDR2: SGHVS and FQNEAQ. The V end was cut by 1 base, the J end by 7 bases, with 19 bases between. The CDR3: CASSLEPGAFGFGYTF. The CDR3 DNA reads TGTGCCAGCAGCTTAGAACCAGGTGCCTTTGGTTTTGGCTACACCTTC.

This rearrangement joins TRBV7-9 to TRBJ2-1; 10 nucleotides line up with TRBD1. Germline-derived CDR1 and CDR2 are SEHNR and FQNEAQ (reference sequence). The CDR3 totals 15 residues. The J segment lost 7 bases and the V segment lost 4 bases, leaving 7 bases of the junction unmatched. This chain's CDR3 is CASSWGQGIGNEQFF. For the CDR3, the DNA is TGTGCCAGCAGCTGGGGACAGGGGATTGGGAATGAGCAGTTCTTC. The whole variable domain, filled in from reference TRBV7-9 and TRBJ2-1, reads DTGVSQNPRHKITKRGQNVTFRCDPISEHNRLYWYRQTLGQGPEFLTYFQNEAQLEKSRLLSDRFSAERPKGSFSTLEIQRTEQGDSAMYLCASSWGQGIGNEQFFGPGTRLTVL.